The 31 T cell receptor beta chains reported below all come from one sample, sequenced in a study of T cell changes during pregnancy in multiple sclerosis. Sequencing used immunoSEQ multiplex PCR; TCRdb keeps in-frame clones, though not all of them. The table records roughly 40,000 clones, around nine tenths of them present only once. The source material was peripheral blood, sampled before pregnancy. Receptors were obtained from a female donor with multiple sclerosis, enrolled in a pregnancy study.

This chain connects TRBV5-4 to TRBJ2-1, with D possibly being TRBD2 (5 bases). CDR1 is SGHNT, CDR2 YYREEE, per germline (reference sequence). The CDR3 spans 13 residues. V was clipped by 4 bases and J by 9 bases, with 14 bases between them. This chain's CDR3 is CASSPPLVGEQFF. The CDR3 bases are TGTGCCAGCAGCCCACCACTAGTGGGTGAGCAGTTCTTC.

The CDR3 sequence: CASSPLPVDTQYF. The CDR3, as DNA: TGTGCCAGCAGCCCCCTACCGGTTGATACGCAGTATTTT. This chain uses TRBV13 with TRBJ2-3; D is unresolved. From germline, CDR1 is PRHDT and CDR2 FYEKMQ (reference sequence). The V end lost 5 bases, the J end lost 6 bases, and 12 bases lay between the germline ends. The CDR3 is made up of 13 amino acids.

This chain connects TRBV2 to TRBJ1-5; D may be TRBD1 (6 bases). Germline V gene lookup returns CDR1 SNHLY and CDR2 FYNNEI. V was cut by 6 bases and J by 9 bases, with 15 bases left in between. The CDR3 is 13 amino acids. The CDR3 is CASSPDRYGPQHF. The CDR3 coding sequence is TGTGCCAGCAGCCCTGACAGGTATGGGCCCCAGCATTTT.

Only a few counts were recorded for this clone. Other DNA sequences from this sample encode an identical CDR3 as well. The rearrangement uses TRBV7-2 and TRBJ2-3, with D perhaps TRBD2 (6 bases). Trimming removed 4 bases at V and 1 base at J, with 12 bases between. Germline CDR1 reads SGHTA; CDR2 reads FQGNSA. The CDR3 contains 15 residues. The CDR3 region has the DNA TGTGCCAGCAGCTCCACGGGAGTCGGCACAGATACGCAGTATTTT. Encoded protein: CASSSTGVGTDTQYF.

This clone has just one count. The rearrangement links TRBV4-1 to TRBJ2-3; the D gene is possibly TRBD2 (6 bases). Germline loops: CDR1 MGHRA, CDR2 YSYEKL. The CDR3 is made up of 15 amino acids. Trimming shortened V by 5 bases and J by 2 bases, and 14 bases separated the two germline ends. DNA for the CDR3: TGCGCCAGCAGCTTGGTGCGGGATCTCACAGATACGCAGTATTTT. Translation: CASSLVRDLTDTQYF.

The chain couples TRBV28 to TRBJ2-7, with D unresolved. CDR1 MDHEN and CDR2 SYDVKM come from the germline V gene. This CDR3 is built from 14 residues. Trimming removed 6 bases at V and 2 bases at J, with 14 bases between. CDR3 amino acids: CASSSGSNTYEQYF. The CDR3 bases are TGTGCCAGCAGCTCAGGTTCTAATACCTACGAGCAGTACTTC.

The V gene is TRBV5-1, the J gene TRBJ1-1; D might be TRBD1 (5 bases). The V gene's germline CDR1 is SGHRS and CDR2 YFSETQ. The V end lost 0 bases, the J end lost 0 bases, and 9 bases lay between the germline ends. The CDR3 spans 15 residues. CDR3 nucleotide sequence: TGCGCCAGCAGCTTGGTGGGGGGATTGAACACTGAAGCTTTCTTT. This gives the protein CASSLVGGLNTEAFF. The whole variable domain, remainder taken from reference TRBV5-1 and TRBJ1-1, is KAGVTQTPRYLIKTRGQQVTLSCSPISGHRSVSWYQQTPGQGLQFLFEYFSETQRNKGNFPGRFSGRQFSNSRSEMNVSTLELGDSALYLCASSLVGGLNTEAFFGQGTRLTVV.

The CDR3 nucleotides read TGTGCCAGTAGTATAGATCAACGGGGGATCTATGAGCAGTTCTTC. It specifies CASSIDQRGIYEQFF. This chain links TRBV19 with TRBJ2-1; tentatively, D is TRBD2 (6 bases). The V end was cut by 0 bases, the J end by 8 bases, with 14 bases between. The CDR3 extends over 15 amino acids. Germline V lookup: CDR1 LNHDA, CDR2 SQIVND (reference sequence).

The chain links TRBV11-2 to TRBJ2-1; 13 positions match TRBD2. CDR1 SGHAT and CDR2 FQNNGV come from the germline V gene. V lost 1 base to trimming and J lost 7 bases; unmatched junction nucleotides: 1. This CDR3 contains 15 residues. The CDR3 loop is CASSLALAGGNEQFF. CDR3 nucleotides: TGTGCCAGCAGCTTAGCACTAGCGGGAGGGAATGAGCAGTTCTTC.

This chain links TRBV28 with TRBJ2-7; the D gene is possibly TRBD2 (6 bases). Germline V gene data show CDR1 as MDHEN and CDR2 as SYDVKM. With 5 bases removed from V and 5 bases from J, the gap between germline ends came to 13 bases. The CDR3 runs 13 residues. CDR3: CASSRTGLDEQYF. CDR3 coding DNA: TGTGCCAGCAGTAGAACGGGACTCGACGAGCAGTACTTC.

V and J are TRBV11-2 and TRBJ2-1, with 8 bases identical to TRBD1. The ends lost 5 bases at V and 8 bases at J; junction bases unmatched: 11. Germline V gene data show CDR1 as SGHAT and CDR2 as FQNNGV. The CDR3 loop spans 15 amino acids. The CDR3 here is CASSTGGSHYYEQFF. CDR3 DNA sequence: TGTGCCAGCAGCACAGGGGGGTCGCATTATTATGAGCAGTTCTTC.

The rearrangement links TRBV7-2 to TRBJ1-2; 7 bases line up with TRBD1. CDR3 length: 14 residues. J was trimmed by 4 bases and V by 4 bases; bases with no gene match: 6. From germline, CDR1 is SGHTA and CDR2 FQGNSA. As DNA, the CDR3 is TGTGCCAGCAGCTGGAGGGACAGCATCTATGGCTACACCTTC. Translation gives CASSWRDSIYGYTF.

The V and J genes are TRBV9 and TRBJ2-1, with 8 bases lining up with TRBD2. The CDR3 loop spans 15 amino acids. Germline-derived CDR1 and CDR2 are SGDLS and YYNGEE. Germline trimming cut 0 bases from V and 4 bases from J; bases unmatched to any gene: 3. The CDR3 DNA reads TGTGCCAGCAGCGTAGGAGCGGGAGAGTACAATGAGCAGTTCTTC. Amino acid sequence: CASSVGAGEYNEQFF.

The rearrangement uses TRBV11-2 and TRBJ2-1; 8 bases are shared with TRBD2. This CDR3 contains 16 residues. Germline CDR1 and CDR2: SGHAT and FQNNGV. Trimming removed 1 base from V and 12 bases from J; junction bases left unmatched: 14. As DNA, the CDR3 is TGTGCCAGCAGCTTAGCCAATAGCGGGACCGTCAGGGGGCAGTTCTTC. It codes for CASSLANSGTVRGQFF.

This chain connects TRBV12-5 to TRBJ1-4; D ambiguous. Germline loops: CDR1 LGHNT, CDR2 FRNRAP. The CDR3 loop spans 13 amino acids. V gave up 6 bases and J gave up 3 bases, with 8 bases separating them. The CDR3: CASGTSANEKLFF. The CDR3 nucleotides are TGTGCTAGTGGGACTTCGGCTAATGAAAAACTGTTTTTT.

The CDR3 sequence: CASSLGTGGLEQYF. The CDR3 DNA is TGTGCCAGCAGCCTAGGGACCGGGGGACTCGAGCAGTACTTC. The chain is built from TRBV5-6 and TRBJ2-7, with D possibly TRBD2 on 6 matching bases. The germline V gene has CDR1 SGHDT and CDR2 YYEEEE. Trimming left V 4 bases short and J 6 bases short, with 17 bases between. The CDR3 has 14 residues.

V usage is TRBV4-1 and J usage is TRBJ2-1, with TRBD2 identical over 12 bases. There are 17 residues in the CDR3. The trim removed 5 bases at V and 0 bases at J, leaving 5 bases unmatched. Germline V gives CDR1 MGHRA, CDR2 YSYEKL. The CDR3 nucleotides are TGCGCCAGCAGCTATCCGACTAGCGGGAGCTCCTACAATGAGCAGTTCTTC. Protein sequence: CASSYPTSGSSYNEQFF.

This rearrangement joins TRBV11-2 to TRBJ2-6; D may be TRBD2 (8 bases). V lost 5 bases to trimming and J lost 1 base, with 21 bases between them. Germline V CDR1 and CDR2: SGHAT, FQNNGV. The length of the CDR3 is 19 residues. CDR3 DNA sequence: TGTGCCAGCAGCGGAAGCGGGGGAGGGGGCCTGTCTGGGGCCAACGTCCTGACTTTC. Translation gives CASSGSGGGGLSGANVLTF.

The J gene is TRBJ1-2, the V gene TRBV12-5; 7 bases are shared with TRBD1. The V segment lost 7 bases and the J segment 8 bases; nucleotides outside the gene matches: 13. Germline V lookup: CDR1 LGHNT, CDR2 FRNRAP. This CDR3 is 14 amino acids long. The CDR3 DNA reads TGTGCTAGTGCCTTGGGACAGTTTGTTAACGGCTACACCTTC. The encoded protein is CASALGQFVNGYTF. Variable domain in full (rest from reference TRBV12-5 and TRBJ1-2): DARVTQTPRHKVTEMGQEVTMRCQPILGHNTVFWYRQTMMQGLELLAYFRNRAPLDDSGMPKDRFSAEMPDATLATLKIQPSEPRDSAVYFCASALGQFVNGYTFGSGTRLTVV.

The V gene is TRBV10-1, the J gene TRBJ2-1; a possible D gene is TRBD2 (6 bases). The length of the CDR3 is 13 residues. The V and J ends lost 2 bases and 5 bases respectively, with 7 bases between them. The germline V gene encodes CDR1 WNHNN and CDR2 SYGVQD (reference sequence). CDR3 bases: TGCGCCAGCAGTGAGAGGGAGGACAATGAGCAGTTCTTC. This encodes CASSEREDNEQFF.

This chain joins TRBV5-1 and TRBJ2-2, with TRBD2 matching 7 bases. V shed 0 bases, J shed 4 bases, and the junction held 3 bases outside the gene matches. Germline loops: CDR1 SGHRS, CDR2 YFSETQ. The CDR3 is 15 residues long. CDR3 protein: CASSLGLAVTGELFF. As DNA, the CDR3 is TGCGCCAGCAGCTTGGGTCTAGCGGTCACCGGGGAGCTGTTTTTT.

The genes are TRBV7-9 and TRBJ2-7, with TRBD1 matching 8 bases. With V trimmed by 5 bases and J by 1 base, 10 bases remained unmatched. Germline-derived CDR1 and CDR2 are SEHNR and FQNEAQ (reference sequence). This CDR3 region has 16 residues. The CDR3 nucleotides read TGTGCCAGCAGCGGACAGGGAAGTGGTAGGTCCTACGAGCAGTACTTC. Residues: CASSGQGSGRSYEQYF.

This clone showed up just once. This rearrangement joins TRBV6-5 to TRBJ2-7, with TRBD1 matching over 9 bases. The V gene end was trimmed by 4 bases and the J gene end by 2 bases; junction bases not matched to a gene: 9. Germline V CDR1 and CDR2: MNHEY, SVGAGI. The CDR3 extends over 16 amino acids. The CDR3 here is CASSSPRDRETYEQYF. In DNA, the CDR3 is TGTGCCAGCAGTTCCCCAAGGGACAGGGAGACCTACGAGCAGTACTTC.

The gene calls are TRBV11-2 and TRBJ2-5; 7 bases line up with TRBD2. V shed 1 base, J shed 3 bases, and the junction held 2 bases outside the gene matches. The CDR3 has 14 residues. CDR1 and CDR2 from the germline V gene are SGHAT and FQNNGV. CDR3 loop: CASSLGAGEETQYF. CDR3 DNA sequence: TGTGCCAGCAGCTTAGGGGCGGGAGAAGAGACCCAGTACTTC.

The rearrangement uses TRBV29-1 and TRBJ2-1; 7 bases line up with TRBD1. From germline, CDR1 is SQVTM and CDR2 ANQGSEA. Losses at the gene ends were 3 bases for V and 2 bases for J; bases not matched to a gene: 4. The CDR3 contains 14 residues. CDR3 in amino acids: CSVDVDRAYNEQFF. The CDR3 coding sequence is TGCAGCGTTGACGTCGACAGGGCCTACAATGAGCAGTTCTTC.

This sequence joins TRBV7-9 and TRBJ2-1; D not certain. The CDR3 length is 15 residues. Germline V lookup: CDR1 SEHNR, CDR2 FQNEAQ (reference sequence). V lost 1 base and J 2 bases, leaving 9 bases between the germline ends. As DNA, the CDR3 is TGTGCCAGCAGCTTAGACTATAGTACCTACAATGAGCAGTTCTTC. Translation gives CASSLDYSTYNEQFF.

This chain uses TRBV5-1 with TRBJ2-5; 7 positions agree with TRBD2. This CDR3 is 15 amino acids long. The germline CDR1 and CDR2 sequences are SGHRS and YFSETQ. After removal of 2 bases from V and 3 bases from J, the junction contained 7 bases not matched to a gene. CDR3 nucleotide sequence: TGCGCCAGCAGCTTACGTCGGGGGGATAAAGAGACCCAGTACTTC. It codes for CASSLRRGDKETQYF.

This chain links TRBV4-2 with TRBJ2-7; 9 nucleotides align to TRBD2. The length of the CDR3 is 16 residues. After removal of 2 bases from V and 2 bases from J, the junction contained 7 bases not matched to a gene. The germline V gene encodes CDR1 LGHNA and CDR2 YNFKEQ. CDR3 region: CASSQLSGSGPYEQYF. In nucleotides, the CDR3 is TGTGCCAGCAGCCAACTTAGCGGGAGTGGGCCCTACGAGCAGTACTTC.

The J gene is TRBJ1-1, the V gene TRBV19; TRBD1 matches at 10 bases. CDR1 is LNHDA, CDR2 SQIVND, per germline (reference sequence). J was trimmed by 3 bases and V by 6 bases; bases with no gene match: 4. This CDR3 region has 14 residues. CDR3 in amino acids: CASRSTGGYTEAFF. The CDR3 region has the DNA TGTGCCAGTAGGTCGACAGGGGGCTACACTGAAGCTTTCTTT.

The chain couples TRBV28 to TRBJ2-1, with TRBD2 identical over 15 bases. Germline CDR1 reads MDHEN; CDR2 reads SYDVKM. After removal of 6 bases from V and 8 bases from J, the junction contained 8 bases not matched to a gene. The length of the CDR3 is 16 residues. In nucleotides, the CDR3 is TGTGCCAGCAGGGTGGGACTAGCGGGAGGCTGGTATGAGCAGTTCTTC. Translating gives CASRVGLAGGWYEQFF.

The V gene is TRBV28, the J gene TRBJ2-5; weak D call: TRBD2 (5 bases). The ends were cut back, 5 bases at V and 5 bases at J, with 21 bases in the middle. CDR3 length: 16 amino acids. The V gene's germline CDR1 is MDHEN and CDR2 SYDVKM. The CDR3 bases are TGTGCCAGCAGTCAAAGTTTGGTAGGGAGCTTGGAGACCCAGTACTTC. Translation: CASSQSLVGSLETQYF.